Listed here are 10 T cell receptor beta chains from one sample, sequenced in a study of shared clonotypes between healthy human individuals. Only in-frame clones appear in the TCRdb table, and some are missing; sequencing was by immunoSEQ multiplex PCR. The data hold about 580,000 clones, with about 98% observed a single time. CD8 cells regarded as naive lacked CD45RO, were positively chosen for CCR7, and omitted terminally differentiated effector memory CD45RA+ cells. Sequenced: naive CD8+ T cells sorted from blood. All receptors come from a man aged 25-40 years in good health.

Here the CDR3 DNA reads TGTGCCAGCAGTGAATTGGAGGAACAGCAGTACTTC. Encoded protein: CASSELEEQQYF. V usage is TRBV25-1 and J usage is TRBJ2-7; maybe TRBD2 (5 bases). CDR1 MGHDK and CDR2 SYGVNS come from the germline V gene. V was shortened by 1 base and J by 8 bases, with 9 bases between the two germline ends. This CDR3 spans 12 amino acids.

As concerns this clone: Other DNA sequences in the sample encode the same CDR3. The rearrangement links TRBV27 to TRBJ2-3, with a possible D match to TRBD2 (5 bases). The V gene's germline CDR1 is MNHEY and CDR2 SMNVEV (reference sequence). The V and J ends lost 3 bases and 0 bases respectively, with 7 bases between them. The CDR3 is 14 amino acids. The CDR3 DNA is TGTGCCAGCAGTTTGTCGGGAAGCACAGATACGCAGTATTTT. It codes for CASSLSGSTDTQYF.

This clone appeared a single time. The V call is TRBV2, the J call TRBJ2-3; D is unresolved. The CDR3 runs to 12 residues. Trimming shortened V by 7 bases and J by 5 bases, and 10 bases separated the two germline ends. Germline V CDR1 and CDR2: SNHLY, FYNNEI. Here the CDR3 DNA reads TGTGCCAGCATGCCTTTGGGAGATACGCAGTATTTT. Translating it yields CASMPLGDTQYF.

The count of this clone is one. This chain connects TRBV5-4 to TRBJ2-3; 13 positions match TRBD2. Trimming cost V 4 bases and J 2 bases; bases outside gene matches: 4. The CDR3 is made up of 16 amino acids. CDR1 and CDR2 (germline): SGHNT, YYREEE (reference sequence). The CDR3 DNA reads as TGTGCCAGCAGCCAGGGGACTAGCGGGACCACAGATACGCAGTATTTT. Translated, it gives CASSQGTSGTTDTQYF.

This clone appeared once. The genes are TRBV29-1 and TRBJ1-1; D is possibly TRBD1 (6 bases). The CDR3 length is 13 residues. Trimming shortened V by 6 bases and J by 4 bases, and 15 bases separated the two germline ends. CDR1 and CDR2 from the germline V gene are SQVTM and ANQGSEA. The CDR3 bases are TGCAGCGTATGGACAGCTCGGGGCACTGAAGCTTTCTTT. It is translated as CSVWTARGTEAFF.

The chain combines TRBV4-1 with TRBJ1-2; D might be TRBD1 (5 bases). Germline CDR1 MGHRA, CDR2 YSYEKL. V gave up 0 bases and J gave up 11 bases, with 16 bases separating them. The CDR3 sequence is 14 residues long. CDR3: CASSQEGWGSPYTF. In DNA, the CDR3 is TGCGCCAGCAGCCAAGAAGGTTGGGGCAGCCCATACACCTTC.

The chain uses TRBV29-1 and TRBJ2-7; 14 nucleotides agree with TRBD2. Germline CDR1 SQVTM, CDR2 ANQGSEA. The CDR3 is 17 amino acids. Germline trimming cut 3 bases from V and 7 bases from J; bases unmatched to any gene: 14. CDR3 in amino acids: CSVEGLAGDHPLGEQYF. The CDR3 DNA is TGCAGCGTTGAGGGACTAGCGGGAGACCACCCCCTAGGGGAGCAGTACTTC.

The sample holds one count of this clone. The J gene is TRBJ2-7, the V gene TRBV6-1, with D possibly being TRBD1 (5 bases). There are 14 residues in the CDR3. Between the trimmed V and J ends, which lost 3 bases and 2 bases, there was a span of 11 bases. Germline V lookup: CDR1 MNHNS, CDR2 SASEGT. The CDR3 nucleotides are TGTGCCAGCAGTGAGTGGGGCCTCCCCTACGAGCAGTACTTC. This encodes CASSEWGLPYEQYF.

The rearrangement uses TRBV7-9 and TRBJ2-2; TRBD1 agrees at 7 bases. Germline values: CDR1 SEHNR, CDR2 FQNEAQ (reference sequence). There are 14 residues in the CDR3. The trim removed 6 bases at V and 4 bases at J, leaving 5 bases unmatched. The CDR3 region has the DNA TGTGCCAGCAGGGTACAGGGGTTCACCGGGGAGCTGTTTTTT. Its protein product is CASRVQGFTGELFF.

This clone was counted a single time. The chain is built from TRBV30 and TRBJ1-2; 7 bases align to TRBD1. Germline V CDR1 and CDR2: GTSNPN, SVGIG (reference sequence). This CDR3 has 12 amino acids. V lost 5 bases to trimming and J lost 7 bases; unmatched junction nucleotides: 7. CDR3 sequence reads: CAWDREKGGYTF. The CDR3 coding sequence is TGTGCCTGGGACAGGGAAAAAGGTGGCTACACCTTC.